This entry concerns a single T cell receptor (beta chain). This sample was included in a study of T cell responses to AZD1222 COVID-19 vaccine. The ends lost 6 bases at V and 5 bases at J; junction bases unmatched: 9. The CDR3 length is 16 residues. Germline CDR1 LNHDA, CDR2 SQIVND (reference sequence). TCRdb's table, derived via immunoSEQ multiplex PCR, lists solely in-frame clones and lacks some. Of around 77,000 clones in the sample, around nine tenths are singletons; the top ten hold 24%. The source was peripheral blood, collected on day 0 of AZD1222 vaccination. The V and J genes are TRBV19 and TRBJ1-4; 10 bases fit TRBD1. This TCR was recovered from an adult in good health. The CDR3 protein is CASSLPGQGLNEKLFF. CDR3 coding DNA: TGTGCCAGTAGCCTACCGGGACAGGGGCTAAATGAAAAACTGTTTTTT.